What follows are 17 T cell receptor beta chains derived from one specimen sequenced in a study of cytomegalovirus exposure and HLA in healthy donors. It was with 60 Vbeta and 13 Jbeta primers that the PCR ran. Method: immunoSEQ multiplex PCR; TCRdb's copy keeps in-frame clones and lacks some. Of about 160,000 clones listed, 75% to 90% were seen once; the top ten hold approximately 4.8%. Sample: PBMCs. The source is a man in his thirties or forties in good health and CMV-seronegative.

The chain couples TRBV5-5 to TRBJ2-3, with 8 bases aligning to TRBD1. V was clipped by 1 base and J by 4 bases; unmatched bases: 14. CDR3 length: 18 residues. Germline V gives CDR1 SGHKS, CDR2 YYEKEE (reference sequence). The CDR3 spells CASSLIYADRVVADTQYF. CDR3 nucleotide sequence: TGTGCCAGCAGCTTGATCTACGCGGACAGGGTCGTCGCAGATACGCAGTATTTT.

The chain is built from TRBV27 and TRBJ2-1, with TRBD1 matching over 7 bases. Trimming at V came to 6 bases and at J to 3 bases, leaving 14 bases not matched to a gene. CDR1 and CDR2 from the germline V gene are MNHEY and SMNVEV (reference sequence). The CDR3 runs to 17 residues. The CDR3 is CASSSKGAATLYNEQFF. The DNA of the CDR3 is TGTGCCAGCAGCTCCAAGGGGGCAGCAACCCTCTACAATGAGCAGTTCTTC.

This chain connects TRBV19 to TRBJ1-1, with D possibly being TRBD1 (6 bases). This CDR3 has 13 amino acids. Germline CDR1 is LNHDA and CDR2 is SQIVND (reference sequence). Trimming cost V 9 bases and J 10 bases, with 21 bases left between them. CDR3 loop: CASTTSGQSTAFF. In DNA, the CDR3 is TGTGCCAGCACAACGTCTGGACAGTCCACAGCTTTCTTT.

This clone has just a few counts. DNA of the CDR3: TGTGCCAGCAGCCGGGGAAGGGTTTTATCGAACACTGAAGCTTTCTTT. Translated: CASSRGRVLSNTEAFF. The chain is built from TRBV7-8 and TRBJ1-1, with D hard to call. V shed 5 bases and J shed 1 base, with 17 bases lying between them. Germline V lookup: CDR1 SGHVS, CDR2 FQNEAQ. The CDR3 has 16 residues.

The chain has TRBV9 and TRBJ1-1; D uncertain. The CDR3 is made up of 14 amino acids. Trimming removed 0 bases at V and 8 bases at J, with 14 bases between. Germline V gene lookup returns CDR1 SGDLS and CDR2 YYNGEE. The CDR3 loop is CASSVAYSQSEAFF. The CDR3 coding sequence is TGTGCCAGCAGCGTAGCCTACAGTCAAAGCGAAGCTTTCTTT. Combining the CDR3 with reference TRBV9 and TRBJ1-1 gives the whole variable domain DSGVTQTPKHLITATGQRVTLRCSPRSGDLSVYWYQQSLDQGLQFLIQYYNGEERAKGNILERFSAQQFPDLHSELNLSSLELGDSALYFCASSVAYSQSEAFFGQGTRLTVV.

The V and J genes are TRBV27 and TRBJ1-6; D is perhaps TRBD1 (6 bases). Germline lookup yields CDR1 MNHEY and CDR2 SMNVEV (reference sequence). This CDR3 has 15 amino acids. V was clipped by 3 bases and J by 7 bases, with 13 bases between them. The CDR3 DNA follows: TGTGCCAGCAGTTTGACTCAAGGGGGAAATTCACCCCTCCACTTT. Its protein is CASSLTQGGNSPLHF.

The V and J genes are TRBV28 and TRBJ1-1; 8 nucleotides agree with TRBD1. This CDR3 is built from 14 residues. The V gene end was trimmed by 3 bases and the J gene end by 1 base; junction bases not matched to a gene: 1. Germline CDR1 and CDR2: MDHEN and SYDVKM. In DNA, the CDR3 is TGTGCCAGCAGTTTGGGACAGGAGAACACTGAAGCTTTCTTT. It yields the protein CASSLGQENTEAFF. Supplemented by reference TRBV28 and TRBJ1-1, the full variable domain reads DVKVTQSSRYLVKRTGEKVFLECVQDMDHENMFWYRQDPGLGLRLIYFSYDVKMKEKGDIPEGYSVSREKKERFSLILESASTNQTSMYLCASSLGQENTEAFFGQGTRLTVV.

The chain recombines TRBV11-2 with TRBJ2-2; D not certain. Germline assignment: CDR1 SGHAT and CDR2 FQNNGV. The CDR3 has 12 residues. Trimming left V 5 bases short and J 6 bases short, with 7 bases between. The CDR3 reads CASSLSPGELFF. The CDR3 DNA is TGTGCCAGCAGCCTCTCCCCCGGGGAGCTGTTTTTT.

This chain links TRBV28 with TRBJ1-2, with D unresolved. The length of the CDR3 is 13 residues. V lost 2 bases and J lost 4, with 8 bases in between. Germline V lookup: CDR1 MDHEN, CDR2 SYDVKM. The CDR3 DNA sequence: TGTGCCAGCAGTTTAGAAACTTCCTATGGCTACACCTTC. This translates into CASSLETSYGYTF.

The chain recombines TRBV14 with TRBJ2-1; 12 nucleotides align to TRBD2. Germline V lookup: CDR1 SGHDN, CDR2 FVKESK. V was pared by 0 bases and J by 8 bases, with 11 bases of the junction left unmatched. The CDR3 runs to 18 residues. CDR3 nucleotide sequence: TGTGCCAGCAGCCAAGATACCCCACTAGCGGGAGGTAGTTATGAGCAGTTCTTC. Residues: CASSQDTPLAGGSYEQFF.

The chain employs TRBV7-9 and TRBJ2-5, with D perhaps TRBD1 (5 bases). V lost 5 bases and J 6 bases, leaving 16 bases between the germline ends. The CDR3 runs to 14 residues. Per germline, CDR1 SEHNR and CDR2 FQNEAQ (reference sequence). This chain's CDR3 is CASSLPGPKQTQYF. The CDR3 nucleotides read TGTGCCAGCAGCCTCCCAGGGCCCAAACAGACCCAGTACTTC. Full variable domain (outside the CDR3, taken from reference TRBV7-9 and TRBJ2-5): DTGVSQNPRHKITKRGQNVTFRCDPISEHNRLYWYRQTLGQGPEFLTYFQNEAQLEKSRLLSDRFSAERPKGSFSTLEIQRTEQGDSAMYLCASSLPGPKQTQYFGPGTRLLVL.

The chain recombines TRBV6-1 with TRBJ1-5; perhaps TRBD1 as D (5 bases). The CDR3 consists of 15 residues. Trimming shortened V by 6 bases and J by 1 base, and 13 bases separated the two germline ends. Germline loops: CDR1 MNHNS, CDR2 SASEGT. CDR3 protein: CASSTTGHSNQPQHF. The CDR3 DNA sequence: TGTGCCAGCAGCACTACTGGACACAGCAATCAGCCCCAGCATTTT.

This chain uses TRBV5-1 with TRBJ1-2, with 7 bases aligning to TRBD1. The CDR3 is 12 amino acids. The junction had 4 bases not matched to a gene; V was cut back by 3 bases and J by 8 bases. Germline V gene lookup returns CDR1 SGHRS and CDR2 YFSETQ. The CDR3 bases are TGCGCCAGCAGCTGGGGACAGCAAGGCTACACCTTC. It yields the protein CASSWGQQGYTF.

The chain joins TRBV9 to TRBJ1-6, with D possibly TRBD1 on 5 matching bases. V lost 0 bases and J 7 bases, leaving 11 bases between the germline ends. Germline CDR1 is SGDLS and CDR2 is YYNGEE. The CDR3 length is 15 residues. The CDR3 reads CASSVEGTRNSPLHF. In nucleotides, the CDR3 is TGTGCCAGCAGCGTAGAAGGGACTCGAAATTCACCCCTCCACTTT.

The CDR3 here is CASSFQGYGYTF. For the CDR3, the DNA is TGTGCCAGCAGTTTTCAGGGCTATGGCTACACCTTC. The chain joins TRBV28 to TRBJ1-2; a weak D match, TRBD1 (5 bases). The CDR3 extends over 12 amino acids. Trimming cost V 3 bases and J 4 bases, with 6 bases left between them. Germline CDR1 reads MDHEN; CDR2 reads SYDVKM.

This chain joins TRBV15 and TRBJ1-1; D is perhaps TRBD1 (6 bases). Deletions cut 1 base from V and 1 base from J, with 7 bases between. Germline loops: CDR1 LNHNV, CDR2 YYDKDF (reference sequence). The CDR3 length is 14 residues. The CDR3 DNA sequence: TGTGCCACCAGCAGAGGACAGGCGAACACTGAAGCTTTCTTT. It encodes CATSRGQANTEAFF.

The V gene is TRBV5-1, the J gene TRBJ2-2, with 8 nucleotides matching TRBD1. Germline-derived CDR1 and CDR2 are SGHRS and YFSETQ. The CDR3 loop spans 16 amino acids. The ends lost 3 bases at V and 1 base at J; junction bases unmatched: 5. This CDR3 reads CASSSTGALNTGELFF. The CDR3, as DNA: TGCGCCAGCAGCTCGACAGGGGCCCTGAACACCGGGGAGCTGTTTTTT.